This TCR beta chain was captured in a study of T cell responses to AZD1222 COVID-19 vaccine. The study's findings and limits: At baseline, just a handful of AZD1222 recipients tested seropositive. Clonal diversity may have been underestimated in mostly white British donors.

In germline, CDR1 is PRHDT, CDR2 FYEKMQ (reference sequence). This CDR3 has 11 residues. V shed 1 base and J shed 7 bases, with 5 bases lying between them. Profiling relied on immunoSEQ multiplex PCR, and the TCRdb table lists in-frame clones only, not all of them. Of around 92,000 clones listed, approximately 91% are singletons. As for this clone: Its antigen is unknown.

The chain links TRBV13 to TRBJ2-7; the D is unclear. The source was peripheral blood, collected on day 0 of AZD1222 vaccination. The receptor's source is an adult in good health. This chain's CDR3 is CASSLAWEQYF. CDR3 coding DNA: TGTGCCAGCAGCTTAGCCTGGGAGCAGTACTTC.